Below are 18 T cell receptor beta chains sequenced from a single sample in a study of long-term antiretroviral therapy in people with HIV. With survey level as its setting, the immunoSEQ assay was v3.0. Some clones are missing from TCRdb's copy, which holds only in-frame ones; the method was immunoSEQ multiplex PCR. This table holds some 35,000 clones, 80% to 90% found once. The specimen comprised unsorted PBMCs, sampled 2.2 years after starting antiretroviral therapy. The source of these receptors is a man between 18 and 35 years old with HIV.

This clone was counted once. The V gene is TRBV27, the J gene TRBJ2-3, with a tentative D call TRBD1 (5 bases). The V gene lost 3 bases and the J gene lost 1 base, with 23 bases spanning the gap. The germline CDR1 and CDR2 sequences are MNHEY and SMNVEV (reference sequence). The CDR3 runs 19 residues. The CDR3 loop reads CASSLRLARGGFGTDTQYF. The CDR3 DNA reads TGTGCCAGCAGTTTGCGCTTAGCAAGGGGTGGGTTCGGCACAGATACGCAGTATTTT.

The chain couples TRBV4-3 to TRBJ2-5; 7 bases agree with TRBD1. Germline V gene sequence: CDR1 LGHNA, CDR2 YSLEER. There are 16 residues in the CDR3. The V and J ends lost 0 bases and 1 base, in that order; junction bases with no gene match: 5. CDR3 DNA sequence: TGCGCCAGCAGCCAAGAAGGGCCAGGGGGCCAAGAGACCCAGTACTTC. It yields the protein CASSQEGPGGQETQYF.

The chain couples TRBV29-1 to TRBJ1-1; D is possibly TRBD1 (5 bases). Per the germline V gene, CDR1 is SQVTM and CDR2 is ANQGSEA. V was trimmed by 0 bases and J by 6 bases, leaving 8 bases between them. This CDR3 has 12 amino acids. CDR3 bases: TGCAGCGTTGAAGAGTACAGGCCTGAAGCTTTCTTT. It specifies CSVEEYRPEAFF.

The CDR3 loop is CASSLGLEQYF. The CDR3 DNA sequence: TGTGCCAGCAGCTTGGGTCTTGAGCAGTACTTC. This chain links TRBV7-9 with TRBJ2-7; D not resolved. Germline V gives CDR1 SEHNR, CDR2 FQNEAQ (reference sequence). This CDR3 spans 11 amino acids. V lost 3 bases, J lost 7 bases, and 7 bases lay in between.

This clone was observed a few times. The chain employs TRBV28 and TRBJ1-3; weak D call: TRBD1 (6 bases). CDR1 is MDHEN, CDR2 SYDVKM, per germline. Trimming removed 5 bases from V and 0 bases from J, with 8 bases in between. This CDR3 region has 14 residues. CDR3 region: CASSQTGSGNTIYF. Here the CDR3 DNA reads TGTGCCAGCAGTCAGACAGGCTCTGGAAACACCATATATTTT.

This clone was detected only a few times. The rearrangement uses TRBV9 and TRBJ2-2, with D hard to call. Trimming cost V 0 bases and J 6 bases, with 3 bases left between them. The length of the CDR3 is 12 residues. Germline assignment: CDR1 SGDLS and CDR2 YYNGEE. The chain's CDR3 is CASSVEPGELFF. CDR3 nucleotide sequence: TGTGCCAGCAGCGTAGAACCCGGGGAGCTGTTTTTT.

The V call is TRBV5-8, the J call TRBJ1-5; D is unresolved. V lost 2 bases and J 7 bases, leaving 22 bases between the germline ends. CDR1 is SGHTS and CDR2 is YDEGEE in the germline V gene. CDR3 length: 17 amino acids. CDR3 in amino acids: CASSLLFLRTWSQPQHF. Written as DNA, the CDR3 is TGTGCCAGCAGCTTATTATTCTTACGGACGTGGAGCCAGCCCCAGCATTTT. The full variable domain, its missing parts supplied by reference TRBV5-8 and TRBJ1-5, is EAGVTQSPTHLIKTRGQQATLRCSPISGHTSVYWYQQALGLGLQFLLWYDEGEERNRGNFPPRFSGRQFPNYSSELNVNALELEDSALYLCASSLLFLRTWSQPQHFGDGTRLSIL.

This chain connects TRBV7-2 to TRBJ2-1, with 10 bases that match TRBD2. CDR1 SGHTA and CDR2 FQGNSA come from the germline V gene. There are 14 residues in the CDR3. Germline trimming cut 1 base from V and 10 bases from J; bases unmatched to any gene: 4. The chain's CDR3 is CASSLVPAGGEQFF. Written as DNA, the CDR3 is TGTGCCAGCAGCTTAGTGCCAGCGGGAGGGGAGCAGTTCTTC.

The gene calls are TRBV5-8 and TRBJ1-5; 9 bases line up with TRBD1. Losses at the gene ends were 2 bases for V and 3 bases for J; bases not matched to a gene: 3. The CDR3 contains 15 residues. Germline V gene data show CDR1 as SGHTS and CDR2 as YDEGEE. The chain's CDR3 is CASSLGQGPNQPQHF. CDR3 nucleotides: TGTGCCAGCAGCTTAGGACAGGGGCCCAATCAGCCCCAGCATTTT.

For the CDR3, the DNA is TGTGCCAGCAGGCCGGGACAGGACTATGGCTACACCTTC. Its translation is CASRPGQDYGYTF. The gene calls are TRBV6-1 and TRBJ1-2; 8 bases are a match to TRBD1. CDR1 and CDR2 (germline): MNHNS, SASEGT. CDR3 length equals 13 residues. V gave up 6 bases and J gave up 3 bases; unmatched junction bases: 3.

V usage is TRBV11-1 and J usage is TRBJ2-5; TRBD2 is a possible D gene (6 bases). Germline V CDR1 and CDR2: SGHAT, FQDESV (reference sequence). V lost 5 bases and J 1 base, leaving 11 bases between the germline ends. This CDR3 spans 14 amino acids. CDR3 sequence reads: CASSTTSAQETQYF. In nucleotides, the CDR3 is TGTGCCAGCAGCACGACTAGTGCCCAAGAGACCCAGTACTTC.

The V call is TRBV7-9, the J call TRBJ2-7; D unresolved. CDR1 is SEHNR and CDR2 is FQNEAQ in the germline V gene (reference sequence). The V gene lost 4 bases and the J gene lost 4 bases, with 17 bases spanning the gap. The CDR3 consists of 15 residues. This CDR3 reads CASSYSDRPVYEQYF. CDR3 nucleotide sequence: TGTGCCAGCAGCTATTCCGACCGGCCGGTGTACGAGCAGTACTTC.

J is TRBJ2-6 and V is TRBV19; 9 nucleotides agree with TRBD1. Looked up from germline, CDR1 is LNHDA and CDR2 is SQIVND (reference sequence). The CDR3 spans 16 residues. The V gene end was trimmed by 8 bases and the J gene end by 0 bases; junction bases not matched to a gene: 5. The chain's CDR3 is CASQTGGPSGANVLTF. The CDR3 DNA reads as TGTGCCAGTCAGACAGGGGGTCCCTCTGGGGCCAACGTCCTGACTTTC.

The J gene is TRBJ2-7, the V gene TRBV11-2, with 11 bases lining up with TRBD2. This CDR3 is built from 16 residues. The V gene's germline CDR1 is SGHAT and CDR2 FQNNGV. V lost 5 bases, J lost 2 bases, and 8 bases stayed unmatched. The CDR3 is CASSPHGTSGTYEQYF. As DNA, the CDR3 is TGTGCCAGCAGCCCACATGGGACTAGCGGAACCTACGAGCAGTACTTC.

This chain uses TRBV9 with TRBJ1-2, with D possibly TRBD1 on 6 matching bases. Germline loops: CDR1 SGDLS, CDR2 YYNGEE. This CDR3 region has 14 residues. Trimming took off 2 bases at V and 8 bases at J, with 16 bases between the two ends. The CDR3 loop reads CASSVGGGARGYTF. CDR3 nucleotide sequence: TGTGCCAGCAGCGTCGGGGGCGGGGCGAGGGGCTACACCTTC. Full variable domain (outside the CDR3, taken from reference TRBV9 and TRBJ1-2): DSGVTQTPKHLITATGQRVTLRCSPRSGDLSVYWYQQSLDQGLQFLIQYYNGEERAKGNILERFSAQQFPDLHSELNLSSLELGDSALYFCASSVGGGARGYTFGSGTRLTVV.

This chain uses TRBV11-2 with TRBJ1-4; D might be TRBD1 (5 bases). V lost 5 bases and J 7 bases, leaving 20 bases between the germline ends. The V gene's germline CDR1 is SGHAT and CDR2 FQNNGV. This CDR3 is 16 amino acids long. The DNA for the CDR3 is TGTGCCAGCAGCCCCAGTAGGGCAGGGTTGGTTGAAAAACTGTTTTTT. Translated, it gives CASSPSRAGLVEKLFF.

V and J are TRBV19 and TRBJ1-1; 7 bases map to TRBD1. The V and J ends lost 2 bases and 1 base, in that order; junction bases with no gene match: 7. The germline gives CDR1 LNHDA, CDR2 SQIVND (reference sequence). The CDR3 length is 16 residues. The CDR3 here is CASSIRTGVGNTEAFF. CDR3 in DNA: TGTGCCAGTAGTATACGAACAGGGGTCGGGAACACTGAAGCTTTCTTT.

CDR3 residues: CASSPTSGRVTDTQYF. DNA for the CDR3: TGTGCCAGCAGTCCAACTAGCGGGAGGGTCACAGATACGCAGTATTTT. The chain links TRBV28 to TRBJ2-3; TRBD2 matches at 13 bases. J lost 2 bases, V lost 5 bases, and 4 bases had no gene match. CDR3 length: 16 amino acids. Germline lookup yields CDR1 MDHEN and CDR2 SYDVKM.